This TCR beta chain emerged from a study of T cell repertoires in cytomegalovirus infection. Study context: Evidence of both CMV infection and a matching HLA type came from public TCR beta signatures.

TCRdb analysed the reads with MiXCR anew, one entry per CDR3 protein. This sample has hundreds of thousands of distinct CDR3 sequences; roughly 15% occur once, and the top ten carry 12%. Broader study findings: Clonotypes of TCR beta that were HLA-C-restricted and CMV-specific dominated the ex vivo response.

The V segment lost 6 bases and the J segment 5 bases; nucleotides outside the gene matches: 12. The CDR3 totals 14 residues. Germline-derived CDR1 and CDR2 are DFQATT and SNEGSKA (reference sequence). As to this clonotype: The antigen is unknown.

The V and J genes are TRBV20-1 and TRBJ2-7; 8 bases agree with TRBD1. The material sequenced was PBMCs. This TCR derives from a human donor in good health (CMV status not recorded). Some clones in this sample may be carry-over from other donors' samples. Here the CDR3 reads CSADKDRGINEQYF. CDR3 sequence (DNA): TGCAGTGCCGATAAAGACAGGGGCATCAACGAGCAGTACTTC.